One and the same sample provided the 24 T cell receptor beta chains below, sequenced in a study of tumor and adjacent non-tumor tissue in lung cancer (dated by TCRdb to the late 2010s). To prepare the library, multiplex PCR was applied. Instrument used: Illumina HiSeq 2500. Following protocols modified from ARM-PCR, the researchers constructed TCRbeta libraries through three rounds of nested PCR with primers (Table S4). In-frame beta chains were kept once TCRdb had trimmed the public reads at Q25 with fastp and called clones with MiXCR. Rows with one shared CDR3 protein collapse into an entry with the most common genes and DNA. Within this sample are fewer than 120,000 distinct CDR3 sequences, with around 82% of them counted one time only. The biggest ten clones account for approximately 22% of the sample. Bulk unsorted tissue served as the source for RNA extraction, and RNA quality was assessed using a NanoDrop ND-1000 and an Agilent 2100.

Material: lung tumor tissue. The receptors shown here come from a man aged 70-80 years with non-small cell lung cancer.

With respect to this clonotype: A read error is possible here, since a much larger clone lies one base away. The CDR3 bases are TGTACCATCAGTCCCGGGACTAGCGGAGACTACAATGAGCAGTTCTTC. Its protein is CTISPGTSGDYNEQFF. This chain joins TRBV10-3 and TRBJ2-1; 11 nucleotides agree with TRBD2. This CDR3 is 16 amino acids long. Germline CDR1 reads ENHRY; CDR2 reads SYGVKD.

The genes are TRBV14 and TRBJ1-5; TRBD1 is a possible D gene (5 bases). The V gene lost 11 bases and the J gene lost 7 bases, with 27 bases spanning the gap. Germline V gene sequence: CDR1 SGHDN, CDR2 FVKESK. The CDR3 totals 16 residues. The CDR3 region has the DNA TGTGCCTTCAGCCCCGGGGGTAGCGGGGAAAGACAGCCCCAGCATTTT. It is translated as CAFSPGGSGERQPQHF.

As to this clonotype: Germline and junction disagree at one end, which may indicate a read error. This rearrangement joins TRBV6-1 to TRBJ1-5; TRBD1 is a possible D gene (5 bases). The CDR3 has 16 amino acids. Germline values: CDR1 MNHNS, CDR2 SASEGT. The DNA of the CDR3 is TGTGCCAGCAGTGAAGGTATAGGGACCGTAAATCTGCCCCAGCATTTT. As protein: CASSEGIGTVNLPQHF.

The J gene is TRBJ1-1, the V gene TRBV11-3; D is unresolved. The V and J ends lost 2 bases and 4 bases respectively, with 17 bases between them. This CDR3 region has 16 residues. The germline V gene has CDR1 SGHNT and CDR2 YENEEA. The CDR3 DNA reads TGTGCCAGCAGCTTAACGGTTGGGTCTATGAGCACTGAAGCTTTCTTT. The encoded protein is CASSLTVGSMSTEAFF.

Regarding this clonotype: The germline gene is not matched at one end of the junction; a read error may be the cause. The CDR3 sequence is CASALSGGTGSNGQFF. The DNA of the CDR3 is TGTGCCAGCGCCCTAAGTGGGGGCACCGGGTCCAATGGGCAGTTCTTC. V gene TRBV6-1 combines with J gene TRBJ2-1; possibly TRBD1 for D (6 bases). This CDR3 has 16 residues. Looked up from germline, CDR1 is MNHNS and CDR2 is SASEGT.

Points on this clonotype: A read error may account for a junction end that differs from germline. The chain has TRBV6-1 and TRBJ2-7, with D maybe TRBD1 (5 bases). The CDR3 consists of 14 residues. CDR1 and CDR2 from the germline V gene are MNHNS and SASEGT. For the CDR3, the DNA is TGTGCCAGCACTTGGATAGACAGCTCCTACGAGCAGTATTTC. Translation: CASTWIDSSYEQYF.

As to this clonotype: It is likely a read error, because the conserved phenylalanine at the end of the CDR3 is missing. The V and J genes are TRBV11-3 and TRBJ2-1; 14 nucleotides line up with TRBD2. Germline lookup yields CDR1 SGHNT and CDR2 YENEEA. CDR3 length equals 17 residues. The CDR3 sequence: CASSLLGTSGSYIEQFL. DNA of the CDR3: TGTGCCAGCAGCCTCCTAGGGACTAGCGGGAGCTACATTGAGCAGTTCCTC.

A note on this clonotype: One end of the junction fails to match germline, which may point to a read error. J is TRBJ1-2 and V is TRBV29-1; 9 bases are a match to TRBD1. The CDR3 covers 13 residues. Germline CDR1 reads SQVTM; CDR2 reads ANQGSEA. This CDR3 reads CSVPGTGYYGYTF. As DNA, the CDR3 is TGCAGCGTACCCGGGACAGGGTACTATGGTTACACCTTC.

Note on this clonotype: A much more abundant neighbour one base away suggests this may be a read error. The chain couples TRBV5-1 to TRBJ1-4, with TRBD1 as a possible D gene (5 bases). Per germline, CDR1 SGHRS and CDR2 YFSETQ. The CDR3 sequence is 14 residues long. V was cut by 1 base and J by 8 bases, with 12 bases left in between. CDR3 sequence (DNA): TGCGCCAGCAGCTTGTTGGGGACTGGAGAAAAACTGTTTTTT. It yields the protein CASSLLGTGEKLFF.

This clonotype was observed a single time. The junction differs from germline at one of its ends, possibly a read error. This rearrangement joins TRBV6-5 to TRBJ2-2; D is perhaps TRBD2 (5 bases). In germline, CDR1 is MNHEY, CDR2 SVGAGI. The length of the CDR3 is 17 residues. The CDR3 bases are TGTGCCAGCAGTTACTCGTTAGCTGGAGGTAACACCGAGGAGCTGTTGTTT. Translated: CASSYSLAGGNTEELLF.

Comments on this clonotype: An end of the junction does not agree with germline; a read error may underlie this. The V call is TRBV5-6, the J call TRBJ1-2, with D possibly matching TRBD1 (5 bases). The CDR3 runs to 15 residues. Per the germline V gene, CDR1 is SGHDT and CDR2 is YYEEEE. The CDR3 sequence: CAISLGPDKRYGYTF. The CDR3 DNA is TGTGCCATCAGCTTAGGACCGGACAAGCGGTATGGCTATACCTTC.

Turning to this clonotype: The junction differs from germline at one of its ends, possibly a read error. The chain combines TRBV10-2 with TRBJ1-5; 7 bases are shared with TRBD1. This CDR3 spans 16 amino acids. The V gene's germline CDR1 is WSHSY and CDR2 SAAADI. CDR3 protein: CTRKTNRGGSNQSQHF. As DNA, the CDR3 is TGCACCAGGAAAACCAACAGGGGTGGTAGCAATCAGTCCCAGCATTTT.

This clonotype appeared once. Without the conserved terminal phenylalanine or tryptophan, this CDR3 likely stems from a read error. The genes are TRBV6-6 and TRBJ2-7; 7 positions agree with TRBD1. Trimming cost V 7 bases and J 7 bases; bases outside gene matches: 10. CDR3 length equals 13 residues. In germline, CDR1 is MNHNY, CDR2 SVGAGI (reference sequence). The CDR3 here is CASNKGTDYEQYY. Written as DNA, the CDR3 is TGTGCCAGCAATAAAGGGACAGACTATGAGCAGTACTAC.

For this clonotype: Likely a read error: the CDR3 ends without its conserved phenylalanine or tryptophan. The chain joins TRBV28 to TRBJ2-3; D could derive from TRBD1 or TRBD2 (6 bases each). Germline-derived CDR1 and CDR2 are MDHEN and SYDVKM. CDR3 size: 15 residues. The CDR3 bases are TGTGCTAGCAGTCCATTAAAGGGGGGCACAGATATGCAGTATCTT. This encodes CASSPLKGGTDMQYL.

About this clonotype itself: Lacking the conserved final phenylalanine or tryptophan, this CDR3 likely reflects a read error. The DNA is omitted, as the CDR3 cannot be located on it reliably, and the CDR3 follows TCRdb's listing. The chain has TRBV10-3 and TRBJ2-1; the listed D gene, TRBD2, was not tested against the DNA. Germline V gene sequence: CDR1 ENHRY, CDR2 SYGVKD. Ends included, the CDR3 has 12 residues. CDR3 protein: CAHQKGGGEKFS.

The chain is built from TRBV20-1 and TRBJ2-3, with 9 bases matching TRBD2. The CDR3 runs 14 residues. Per the germline V gene, CDR1 is DFQATT and CDR2 is SNEGSKA (reference sequence). The ends lost 6 bases at V and 13 bases at J; junction bases unmatched: 17. CDR3 coding DNA: TGCAGTGCCCGAATGGGACTAGCTTTGGATATGAAGTATTTT. It is translated as CSARMGLALDMKYF.

Details on this clonotype: A read error may account for a junction end that differs from germline. Here the CDR3 DNA reads TGTGCCAGCAACCAAAAGGGAAGTAGCACTGAACCTTTCTTT. Translated: CASNQKGSSTEPFF. This chain uses TRBV7-9 with TRBJ1-1; no clear D. The CDR3 extends over 14 amino acids. Germline CDR1 is SEHNR and CDR2 is FQNEAQ (reference sequence).

A remark on this clonotype: This may arise from a read error, as a much more abundant clone is one base away. The rearrangement joins TRBV30 to TRBJ2-5, with 9 bases identical to TRBD2. The CDR3 loop spans 15 amino acids. Losses at the gene ends were 3 bases for V and 5 bases for J; bases not matched to a gene: 10. Germline V gives CDR1 GTSNPN, CDR2 SVGIG (reference sequence). The CDR3 here is CAWRVAGAPSETQYF. CDR3 nucleotides: TGTGCCTGGAGAGTAGCGGGGGCGCCGAGTGAGACCCAGTACTTC.

Remarks on this clonotype: A junction end diverges from the germline sequence, so it may reflect a read error. The CDR3 reads CASSPKIGFKNIQYF. The DNA of the CDR3 is TGCGCCAGCAGCCCAAAGATAGGTTTCAAAAACATCCAGTACTTC. V usage is TRBV4-3 and J usage is TRBJ2-4; D not certain. Germline CDR1 reads LGHNA; CDR2 reads YSLEER. This CDR3 contains 15 residues.

Turning to this clonotype: A much bigger clone sits one base away, suggesting this may be a read error. This chain links TRBV20-1 with TRBJ2-7; D is perhaps TRBD2 (6 bases). Germline CDR1 reads DFQATT; CDR2 reads SNEGSKA (reference sequence). The CDR3 runs 14 residues. V was clipped by 3 bases and J by 2 bases, with 14 bases between them. This CDR3 is CSARVPGLPYEQYF. CDR3 DNA sequence: TGCAGTGCTAGGGTACCGGGACTGCCCTACGAGCAGTACTTC.

This clonotype was counted ten times or more. The chain carries TRBV5-5 and TRBJ2-3, with TRBD2 identical over 9 bases. The junction had 11 bases not matched to a gene; V was cut back by 1 base and J by 2 bases. Looked up from germline, CDR1 is SGHKS and CDR2 is YYEKEE (reference sequence). The CDR3 runs to 18 residues. CDR3 in amino acids: CASSLQSLAGGLTDTQYF. Here the CDR3 DNA reads TGTGCCAGCAGCTTGCAATCTCTCGCGGGGGGGCTCACAGATACGCAGTATTTT.

Concerning this clonotype itself: A junction boundary mismatches the germline segment, possibly from a read error. The rearrangement uses TRBV28 and TRBJ1-6; TRBD1 is a possible D gene (5 bases). The length of the CDR3 is 12 residues. The V gene's germline CDR1 is MDHEN and CDR2 SYDVKM. CDR3 region: CASSGGDSPLHF. The CDR3 bases are TGTGCCAGCAGTGGGGGGGACTCACCCCTTCACTTT.

Concerning this clonotype: This sequence may be a read error, since a much larger clone differs from it by one base. The chain carries TRBV28 and TRBJ2-1; D gene unclear. Germline lookup yields CDR1 MDHEN and CDR2 SYDVKM. CDR3 length: 13 amino acids. CDR3: CASINAVFNEHFF. The CDR3, as DNA: TGTGCCAGCATTAACGCCGTCTTCAATGAGCACTTCTTC. The full variable domain, its missing parts supplied by reference TRBV28 and TRBJ2-1, is DVKVTQSSRYLVKRTGEKVFLECVQDMDHENMFWYRQDPGLGLRLIYFSYDVKMKEKGDIPEGYSVSREKKERFSLILESASTNQTSMYLCASINAVFNEHFFGPGTRLTVL.

Regarding this clonotype: A single base separates this from a much larger clone, so it may be a read error. The chain employs TRBV2 and TRBJ1-4, with 9 bases fitting TRBD1. The junction had 11 bases not matched to a gene; V was cut back by 8 bases and J by 10 bases. Per the germline V gene, CDR1 is SNHLY and CDR2 is FYNNEI. This CDR3 is 14 amino acids long. The CDR3 DNA reads as TGTGCCAGCGGTTTGGGACAGGGAGAGGGAAAACTGTTTTTT. Its translation is CASGLGQGEGKLFF.